Shown below are 30 T cell receptor beta chains from a single sample sequenced in a study of T cells after yellow fever vaccination. TCRdb ran MiXCR on the 5' RACE reads and lists one entry per CDR3 protein. The table lists 20,000 to 25,000 distinct CDR3 sequences, approximately 5.2% of them singletons. The sample in question was PBMCs, either bulk or a sorted T-cell subset (CD4+, CD8+, memory, or dextramer-sorted; not recorded which), obtained approximately 40 days after the first yellow fever vaccination. The receptors stem from a man between 18 and 35 years old who received the YFV17D yellow fever vaccine.

At least ten counts were recorded for this clonotype. This chain links TRBV20-1 with TRBJ2-1, with 12 nucleotides matching TRBD2. After removal of 1 base from V and 10 bases from J, the junction contained 8 bases not matched to a gene. From germline, CDR1 is DFQATT and CDR2 SNEGSKA (reference sequence). The CDR3 spans 15 residues. CDR3 DNA: TGCAGTGCTAGAGTGGGGACTAGCGGGCCAGGGGAGCAGTTCTTC. Translating it yields CSARVGTSGPGEQFF.

The table lists this clonotype with many counts. The rearrangement uses TRBV18 and TRBJ1-6; D uncertain. V was clipped by 3 bases and J by 8 bases, with 20 bases between them. Germline V lookup: CDR1 KGHSH, CDR2 LQKENI. CDR3 size: 17 residues. The CDR3 coding sequence is TGTGCCAGCTCACCTCCGGTTGCCGACGGGGATTATTCACCCCTCCACTTT. Encoded protein: CASSPPVADGDYSPLHF.

This clonotype is medium-sized in the sample. The chain joins TRBV18 to TRBJ1-1; perhaps TRBD1 as D (5 bases). The CDR3 totals 13 residues. CDR1 and CDR2 (germline): KGHSH, LQKENI. V was shortened by 6 bases and J by 6 bases, with 14 bases between the two germline ends. CDR3 coding DNA: TGTGCCAGCTCCCCTTATTTCAGGGCTGAAGCTTTCTTT. Its protein product is CASSPYFRAEAFF.

This clonotype was recorded many times. V and J are TRBV7-2 and TRBJ2-3; D not certain. This CDR3 comprises 13 residues. V lost 5 bases and J 7 bases, leaving 13 bases between the germline ends. Germline lookup yields CDR1 SGHTA and CDR2 FQGNSA. The CDR3 protein is CASSVALENTQYF. Written as DNA, the CDR3 is TGTGCCAGCAGCGTGGCTCTTGAGAATACGCAGTATTTT.

This clonotype was counted ten times or more. The rearrangement links TRBV20-1 to TRBJ1-4; D is perhaps TRBD1 (5 bases). The germline CDR1 and CDR2 sequences are DFQATT and SNEGSKA (reference sequence). This CDR3 comprises 14 residues. The ends were cut back, 4 bases at V and 1 base at J, with 10 bases in the middle. The CDR3 DNA is TGCAGTGCTAATGGGGGGGGAACTAATGAAAAACTGTTTTTT. Amino acid sequence: CSANGGGTNEKLFF.

This clonotype was seen at least ten times. This CDR3 is CASREGTSGGQNTQYF. The CDR3 coding sequence is TGCGCCAGCAGGGAAGGGACTAGCGGGGGGCAAAATACGCAGTATTTT. The J gene is TRBJ2-3, the V gene TRBV5-1; 15 nucleotides line up with TRBD2. Trimming at V came to 5 bases and at J to 7 bases, leaving 8 bases not matched to a gene. Germline CDR1 reads SGHRS; CDR2 reads YFSETQ. The CDR3 extends over 16 amino acids.

This clonotype was counted at least ten times. This chain connects TRBV29-1 to TRBJ1-3, with a weak D call TRBD1 (6 bases). Trimming pared 4 bases from V and 0 bases from J, leaving 22 bases between. CDR1 and CDR2 from the germline V gene are SQVTM and ANQGSEA. This CDR3 comprises 18 residues. CDR3 nucleotide sequence: TGCAGCGTTGCAGGCAGTCAGGGGCTAACCTTCTCTGGAAACACCATATATTTT. Translating gives CSVAGSQGLTFSGNTIYF.

This clonotype was seen repeatedly, ten times or more. The chain carries TRBV23-1 and TRBJ2-7; D is perhaps TRBD1 (6 bases). TRBV23-1 is known as an ORF, though its function is uncertain. The CDR3 spans 14 residues. V gave up 4 bases and J gave up 3 bases, with 13 bases separating them. The CDR3 spells CASSPLTGHYEQYF. The DNA for the CDR3 is TGCGCCAGCAGTCCGTTGACAGGCCACTACGAGCAGTACTTC.

Ten or more counts support this clonotype. The chain links TRBV5-1 to TRBJ1-2; a possible D gene is TRBD1 (6 bases). Germline CDR1 reads SGHRS; CDR2 reads YFSETQ. CDR3 length: 14 amino acids. V lost 4 bases and J lost 7, with 17 bases in between. CDR3 DNA sequence: TGCGCCAGCAGCACTACTCCACAGGGACTTGGCTACACCTTC. As protein: CASSTTPQGLGYTF.

This clonotype was seen repeatedly, ten times or more. V gene TRBV4-1 combines with J gene TRBJ2-3, with D perhaps matching TRBD1 (5 bases). The CDR3 spans 12 residues. Germline V gene data show CDR1 as MGHRA and CDR2 as YSYEKL. The V gene lost 4 bases and the J gene lost 11 bases, with 13 bases spanning the gap. As DNA, the CDR3 is TGCGCCAGCAGCCTCGGCCAGGGTGGGCAGTATTTT. Amino acids: CASSLGQGGQYF.

This clonotype has at least ten counts. V gene TRBV4-3 combines with J gene TRBJ1-4; D gene unclear. Germline-derived CDR1 and CDR2 are LGHNA and YSLEER. V lost 4 bases to trimming and J lost 0 bases, with 12 bases between them. The CDR3 runs to 16 residues. Written as DNA, the CDR3 is TGCGCCAGCAGCCCTAGACCCGGAGCAACTAATGAAAAACTGTTTTTT. Translation gives CASSPRPGATNEKLFF.

This clonotype showed up many times. The rearrangement joins TRBV27 to TRBJ2-5; no definite D call. CDR3 length: 14 amino acids. Trimming removed 5 bases from V and 5 bases from J, with 15 bases in between. Germline assignment: CDR1 MNHEY and CDR2 SMNVEV (reference sequence). In nucleotides, the CDR3 is TGTGCCAGCAGTCCTCTTCTCCCCCCGGAGACCCAGTACTTC. Translation gives CASSPLLPPETQYF.

This clonotype was observed at least ten times. V is TRBV27 and J is TRBJ2-7; D remains unclear. The V end lost 6 bases, the J end lost 1 base, and 10 bases lay between the germline ends. Germline V gene data show CDR1 as MNHEY and CDR2 as SMNVEV (reference sequence). The CDR3 spans 13 residues. The CDR3 nucleotides read TGTGCCAGCAGCCATGGGCCGTCCTACGAGCAGTACTTC. As protein: CASSHGPSYEQYF.

This clonotype was seen ten or more times. The chain combines TRBV13 with TRBJ2-1, with 8 bases lining up with TRBD2. J lost 1 base, V lost 0 bases, and 11 bases had no gene match. In germline, CDR1 is PRHDT, CDR2 FYEKMQ (reference sequence). This CDR3 contains 19 residues. The CDR3 reads CASSLGRGSGGLSYNEQFF. Here the CDR3 DNA reads TGTGCCAGCAGCTTAGGCCGGGGGAGCGGGGGCCTTTCCTACAATGAGCAGTTCTTC.

In this sample, this clonotype turned up many times. The V call is TRBV3-1, the J call TRBJ2-4; D may be TRBD2 (6 bases). Trimming removed 1 base at V and 6 bases at J, with 13 bases between. Germline loops: CDR1 LGHDT, CDR2 YNNKEL (reference sequence). The CDR3 sequence is 15 residues long. The CDR3 coding sequence is TGTGCCAGCAGCCAAGGGGTCTCGGGGGTAAACATTCAGTACTTC. It encodes CASSQGVSGVNIQYF.

Ten or more counts support this clonotype. This chain connects TRBV30 to TRBJ2-5; TRBD1 or TRBD2 may be the D gene (5 bases each). In germline, CDR1 is GTSNPN, CDR2 SVGIG (reference sequence). The CDR3 sequence is 13 residues long. The ends were cut back, 4 bases at V and 5 bases at J, with 14 bases in the middle. The CDR3 sequence: CAWNGGLGETQYF. In DNA form, the CDR3 reads TGTGCCTGGAATGGGGGTTTAGGGGAGACCCAGTACTTC.

The table lists this clonotype with a few counts. Since a much larger clone is just one base distant, this may be a read error. V usage is TRBV5-6 and J usage is TRBJ2-4; 9 positions match TRBD1. The germline V gene has CDR1 SGHDT and CDR2 YYEEEE. The V segment lost 3 bases and the J segment 7 bases; nucleotides outside the gene matches: 11. This CDR3 has 16 residues. In DNA, the CDR3 is TGTGCCAGCAGCTGGGGGGGGGACAGGGTCCATAACATTCAGTACTTC. It is translated as CASSWGGDRVHNIQYF.

This clonotype was counted many times. This chain links TRBV20-1 with TRBJ2-1; 9 bases agree with TRBD1. Germline trimming cut 1 base from V and 8 bases from J; bases unmatched to any gene: 9. CDR1 is DFQATT, CDR2 SNEGSKA, per germline (reference sequence). The CDR3 covers 15 residues. The CDR3 here is CSARGGTGIRDEQFF. Written as DNA, the CDR3 is TGCAGTGCTAGAGGCGGGACAGGGATACGGGATGAGCAGTTCTTC.

This clonotype was counted ten times or more. The V call is TRBV4-3, the J call TRBJ2-1, with 9 bases fitting TRBD1. Trimming removed 1 base from V and 3 bases from J; junction bases left unmatched: 4. CDR1 LGHNA and CDR2 YSLEER come from the germline V gene. This CDR3 is built from 16 residues. The DNA of the CDR3 is TGCGCCAGCAGCCAAGCCGGGACAGGGAGCTACAATGAGCAGTTCTTC. Encoded protein: CASSQAGTGSYNEQFF.

This clonotype was observed many times. The rearrangement joins TRBV7-2 to TRBJ2-5; D perhaps matches TRBD1 (6 bases). Trimming took off 5 bases at V and 2 bases at J, with 15 bases between the two ends. CDR1 and CDR2 (germline): SGHTA, FQGNSA. The CDR3 has 15 residues. The DNA of the CDR3 is TGTGCCAGCAGCCCCGCCAGGGGTCGGCAAGAGACCCAGTACTTC. Translating gives CASSPARGRQETQYF.

This clonotype was detected many times. The rearrangement joins TRBV19 to TRBJ2-2; a possible D gene is TRBD2 (6 bases). There are 15 residues in the CDR3. V lost 6 bases and J lost 1, with 12 bases in between. CDR1 and CDR2 (germline): LNHDA, SQIVND (reference sequence). The chain's CDR3 is CASRRGSGNTGELFF. Written as DNA, the CDR3 is TGTGCCAGTAGGCGGGGTAGCGGGAACACCGGGGAGCTGTTTTTT.

In its sample, this clonotype was seen many times. The chain carries TRBV6-2 or TRBV6-3 and TRBJ2-5, with unresolved D. Germline V gives CDR1 MNHEY, CDR2 SVGEGT. The CDR3 runs to 13 residues. V was shortened by 2 bases and J by 2 bases, with 6 bases between the two germline ends. In nucleotides, the CDR3 is TGTGCCAGCAGTTACAGGGAACAAGAGACCCAGTACTTC. Its protein product is CASSYREQETQYF.

This clonotype was recorded many times. The genes are TRBV11-2 and TRBJ2-1, with 9 bases fitting TRBD2. Germline CDR1 reads SGHAT; CDR2 reads FQNNGV. CDR3 length: 15 amino acids. V gave up 1 base and J gave up 4 bases; unmatched junction bases: 2. The CDR3 here is CASSLGRGGYNEQFF. Written as DNA, the CDR3 is TGTGCCAGCAGCTTAGGGCGGGGGGGGTACAATGAGCAGTTCTTC.

Ten or more counts support this clonotype. CDR3 region: CASLREPGQEPSEQYV. As DNA, the CDR3 is TGTGCCAGCCTGAGAGAACCGGGACAGGAGCCCTCCGAGCAGTACGTC. V and J are TRBV27 and TRBJ2-7, with 8 bases matching TRBD1. CDR3 length: 16 amino acids. J gave up 6 bases and V 8 bases, and 18 bases lay outside the gene matches. CDR1 and CDR2 (germline): MNHEY, SMNVEV (reference sequence).

This clonotype was detected many times. V usage is TRBV4-3 and J usage is TRBJ2-5, with 12 nucleotides matching TRBD2. Germline values: CDR1 LGHNA, CDR2 YSLEER. Trimming took 0 bases from V and 4 from J; bases not matched to a gene: 3. The CDR3 loop spans 16 amino acids. In DNA, the CDR3 is TGCGCCAGCAGCCAAGATCCTAGCGGGGGGGCAGAGACCCAGTACTTC. Its translation: CASSQDPSGGAETQYF.

This clonotype was counted at least ten times. V usage is TRBV19 and J usage is TRBJ2-1; no definite D call. The CDR3 sequence is 16 residues long. The germline CDR1 and CDR2 sequences are LNHDA and SQIVND (reference sequence). Trimming cost V 3 bases and J 0 bases, with 12 bases left between them. DNA of the CDR3: TGTGCCAGTAGTATTTTCCAGGTCGGCTCCTACAATGAGCAGTTCTTC. Amino acid sequence: CASSIFQVGSYNEQFF.

The sample holds many counts of this clonotype. The V call is TRBV20-1, the J call TRBJ1-2; a weak D match, TRBD1 (5 bases). With 6 bases removed from V and 8 bases from J, the gap between germline ends came to 22 bases. CDR3 length: 14 amino acids. The germline V gene has CDR1 DFQATT and CDR2 SNEGSKA (reference sequence). This chain's CDR3 is CSAVRGRGKGGYTF. As DNA, the CDR3 is TGCAGTGCCGTTAGGGGTCGGGGGAAGGGCGGCTACACCTTC.

This clonotype was observed a few times. The rearrangement uses TRBV19 and TRBJ1-5; D gene unclear. CDR1 and CDR2 from the germline V gene are LNHDA and SQIVND (reference sequence). The V end lost 7 bases, the J end lost 0 bases, and 10 bases lay between the germline ends. The CDR3 extends over 14 amino acids. The CDR3 here is CASTGGHSNQPQHF. CDR3 in DNA: TGTGCCAGTACCGGCGGGCATAGCAATCAGCCCCAGCATTTT.

In this sample, this clonotype turned up many times. The chain links TRBV12-3 or TRBV12-4 to TRBJ1-6; TRBD1 matches at 8 bases. The CDR3 is 14 residues long. V lost 5 bases to trimming and J lost 11 bases; unmatched junction nucleotides: 8. CDR3 residues: CASSPGTGSPPLHF. The DNA for the CDR3 is TGTGCCAGCAGTCCCGGGACAGGATCGCCACCCCTCCACTTT.

In this sample, this clonotype turned up many times. The CDR3 bases are TGCGCCAGCAGCTACTTGGGGGTGTCGCGGGAAAAACTGTTTTTT. This codes for CASSYLGVSREKLFF. This chain joins TRBV5-1 and TRBJ1-4, with D possibly being TRBD1 (5 bases). Germline CDR1 and CDR2: SGHRS and YFSETQ. With 3 bases removed from V and 8 bases from J, the gap between germline ends came to 17 bases. The CDR3 is 15 residues long.